These 29 T cell receptor beta chains share one sample of origin, sequenced in a study of Ad26.COV2.S vaccination and SARS-CoV-2 variants. This sample's treatment: around 19 received Ad26.COV2.S at low or high dose, single or two shots; about five received placebo; per-sample allocation not given. Sampling took place 63 days after the first vaccine or placebo injection. The protocol was immunoSEQ multiplex PCR, while the TCRdb copy is restricted to in-frame clones and leaves out a portion. The sample records about 500,000 clones, 80% to 90% being singletons. This specimen consisted of peripheral blood, obtained in a trial of Ad26.COV2.S vaccine versus placebo. Every receptor here comes from a person between 18 and 65 years old who received the Ad26.COV2.S COVID-19 vaccine or a placebo.

The rearrangement joins TRBV6-6 to TRBJ2-2, with D possibly called TRBD1 or TRBD2 (6 bases each). Trimming shortened V by 3 bases and J by 4 bases, and 12 bases separated the two germline ends. From germline, CDR1 is MNHNY and CDR2 SVGAGI (reference sequence). The CDR3 contains 15 residues. Here the CDR3 reads CASSYIRGGTGELFF. The CDR3 nucleotides read TGTGCCAGCAGTTATATCAGGGGAGGCACCGGGGAGCTGTTTTTT.

V usage is TRBV30 and J usage is TRBJ1-1, with a weak D call TRBD1 (6 bases). V dropped 2 bases and J dropped 0 bases, with 10 bases sitting between them. This CDR3 spans 14 amino acids. CDR1 and CDR2 from the germline V gene are GTSNPN and SVGIG (reference sequence). CDR3 sequence: CAWSYRVLNTEAFF. Here the CDR3 DNA reads TGTGCCTGGAGTTACAGGGTCTTGAACACTGAAGCTTTCTTT. Supplemented by reference TRBV30 and TRBJ1-1, the full variable domain reads SQTIHQWPATLVQPVGSPLSLECTVEGTSNPNLYWYRQAAGRGLQLLFYSVGIGQISSEVPQNLSASRPQDRQFILSSKKLLLSDSGFYLCAWSYRVLNTEAFFGQGTRLTVV.

The chain carries TRBV30 and TRBJ1-2; D is perhaps TRBD1 (5 bases). V lost 4 bases, J lost 5 bases, and 11 bases lay in between. The germline V gene has CDR1 GTSNPN and CDR2 SVGIG (reference sequence). The CDR3 is 12 amino acids. CDR3 nucleotide sequence: TGTGCCTGGATTTCCGGGGGGTATGGCTACACCTTC. Its translation: CAWISGGYGYTF.

The chain carries TRBV2 and TRBJ2-7, with unresolved D. V gave up 8 bases and J gave up 0 bases, with 11 bases separating them. The germline V gene has CDR1 SNHLY and CDR2 FYNNEI. The CDR3 loop spans 13 amino acids. The CDR3 spells CASSTVTSYEQYF. Here the CDR3 DNA reads TGTGCCAGCTCTACCGTGACCTCCTACGAGCAGTACTTC.

The chain employs TRBV10-3 and TRBJ1-2, with 7 bases that match TRBD1. The germline gives CDR1 ENHRY, CDR2 SYGVKD. This CDR3 has 15 amino acids. Unmatched junction bases numbered 8, after V lost 3 bases and J lost 4 bases. The CDR3, as DNA: TGTGCCATCAGTGAACGGGACAGCTCTTTCTATGGCTACACCTTC. Amino acid sequence: CAISERDSSFYGYTF.

J is TRBJ2-3 and V is TRBV4-1; 7 nucleotides align to TRBD2. With 0 bases clipped from V and 6 bases from J, the junction kept 6 bases outside the gene matches. CDR1 and CDR2 (germline): MGHRA, YSYEKL. This CDR3 has 15 residues. The CDR3 nucleotides read TGCGCCAGCAGCCAAGATCCGGGGGGAAGGGATACGCAGTATTTT. Encoded protein: CASSQDPGGRDTQYF.

The chain recombines TRBV27 with TRBJ2-1; perhaps TRBD2 as D (6 bases). CDR1 and CDR2 from the germline V gene are MNHEY and SMNVEV (reference sequence). Trimming left V 5 bases short and J 7 bases short, with 18 bases between. The CDR3 totals 15 residues. Written as DNA, the CDR3 is TGTGCCAGCAGTCCCCGGGGACTTCTTCATAATGAGCAGTTCTTC. Protein: CASSPRGLLHNEQFF.

The chain recombines TRBV28 with TRBJ1-2; D is unclear. V lost 2 bases and J lost 7, with 14 bases in between. This CDR3 spans 14 amino acids. CDR1 is MDHEN, CDR2 SYDVKM, per germline. CDR3 sequence reads: CASSLGWPAGGYTF. In nucleotides, the CDR3 is TGTGCCAGCAGTTTAGGCTGGCCCGCGGGTGGCTACACCTTC.

This sequence joins TRBV9 and TRBJ1-2, with D possibly matching TRBD1 (5 bases). Trimming stripped 4 bases from V and 2 bases from J, with 15 bases between. This CDR3 is 15 amino acids long. In germline, CDR1 is SGDLS, CDR2 YYNGEE. The CDR3 DNA reads TGTGCCAGCAGCTCTCAGACAGAACCCAACTATGGCTACACCTTC. Its translation is CASSSQTEPNYGYTF.

The rearrangement links TRBV19 to TRBJ2-1; 8 positions agree with TRBD2. Germline lookup yields CDR1 LNHDA and CDR2 SQIVND (reference sequence). This CDR3 contains 16 residues. The V and J ends lost 7 bases and 2 bases, in that order; junction bases with no gene match: 10. The CDR3 loop reads CASTNRGGGTYNEQFF. CDR3 nucleotides: TGTGCCAGTACTAATCGGGGCGGGGGGACCTACAATGAGCAGTTCTTC.

The rearrangement joins TRBV19 to TRBJ2-1; 9 bases agree with TRBD2. Germline loops: CDR1 LNHDA, CDR2 SQIVND (reference sequence). There are 16 residues in the CDR3. V trimming: 5 bases; J trimming: 2 bases; junction bases outside the gene matches: 7. CDR3 nucleotide sequence: TGTGCCAGTAGTCCCTCGGGCGGGAGGGCCTACAATGAGCAGTTCTTC. Encoded protein: CASSPSGGRAYNEQFF.

CDR3 protein: CASSDYRQGMDTEAFF. CDR3 bases: TGTGCCAGCAGTGATTACCGACAGGGTATGGACACTGAAGCTTTCTTT. V and J are TRBV2 and TRBJ1-1, with 7 positions matching TRBD1. The junction had 10 bases not matched to a gene; V was cut back by 3 bases and J by 3 bases. CDR3 length equals 16 residues. Germline V gene data show CDR1 as SNHLY and CDR2 as FYNNEI.

In DNA form, the CDR3 reads TGTGCCAGCAGCTTAGTAGCACTAGCGGGAGATACTGCAGATACGCAGTATTTT. This encodes CASSLVALAGDTADTQYF. This chain uses TRBV11-2 with TRBJ2-3; 11 positions agree with TRBD2. J lost 4 bases, V lost 1 base, and 10 bases had no gene match. The CDR3 runs 18 residues. Looked up from germline, CDR1 is SGHAT and CDR2 is FQNNGV. Full variable domain (missing parts from reference TRBV11-2 and TRBJ2-3): EAGVAQSPRYKIIEKRQSVAFWCNPISGHATLYWYQQILGQGPKLLIQFQNNGVVDDSQLPKDRFSAERLKGVDSTLKIQPAKLEDSAVYLCASSLVALAGDTADTQYFGPGTRLTVL.

The CDR3 region is CASSLTGTDEQFF. The CDR3 DNA reads as TGTGCCAGCAGCCTTACGGGAACCGATGAGCAGTTCTTC. V is TRBV7-8 and J is TRBJ2-1; a weak D match, TRBD2 (5 bases). The CDR3 covers 13 residues. Germline CDR1 SGHVS, CDR2 FQNEAQ. V lost 5 bases and J lost 8, with 13 bases in between.

V and J are TRBV7-8 and TRBJ2-5; 7 bases agree with TRBD2. Germline V gene lookup returns CDR1 SGHVS and CDR2 FQNEAQ. The CDR3 is 14 residues long. V gave up 5 bases and J gave up 5 bases; unmatched junction bases: 8. CDR3 bases: TGTGCCAGCAGCCCCGGTGTCGGGGGGGAGACCCAGTACTTC. It yields the protein CASSPGVGGETQYF. Full variable domain (remainder filled in from reference TRBV7-8 and TRBJ2-5): GAGVSQSPRYKVAKRGQDVALRCDPISGHVSLFWYQQALGQGPEFLTYFQNEAQLDKSGLPSDRFFAERPEGSVSTLKIQRTQQEDSAVYLCASSPGVGGETQYFGPGTRLLVL.

This clone was seen a few times. This chain joins TRBV12-3 or TRBV12-4 and TRBJ2-7; D gene uncertain. The CDR3 has 12 amino acids. Between the trimmed V and J ends, which lost 0 bases and 3 bases, there was a span of 3 bases. The CDR3 loop is CASSLADYEQYF. For the CDR3, the DNA is TGTGCCAGCAGTTTAGCCGACTACGAGCAGTACTTC.

The genes are TRBV10-3 and TRBJ2-7; the match to TRBD1 covers 10 bases. The V segment lost 7 bases and the J segment 5 bases; nucleotides outside the gene matches: 5. The germline V gene has CDR1 ENHRY and CDR2 SYGVKD. The CDR3 contains 13 residues. The CDR3 DNA is TGTGCCATCACGACAGGGGGCTCGGACGAGCAGTACTTC. Translation: CAITTGGSDEQYF.

V and J are TRBV19 and TRBJ1-1; D remains ambiguous. From germline, CDR1 is LNHDA and CDR2 SQIVND (reference sequence). The CDR3 is 13 amino acids. V was trimmed by 3 bases and J by 2 bases, leaving 7 bases between them. DNA for the CDR3: TGTGCCAGTAGTATTGAGGGAAACACTGAAGCTTTCTTT. Its protein is CASSIEGNTEAFF.

This clone has a handful of counts. The chain joins TRBV14 to TRBJ2-2; TRBD2 might be the D (6 bases). CDR1 and CDR2 (germline): SGHDN, FVKESK. The CDR3 loop spans 16 amino acids. The ends were cut back, 0 bases at V and 3 bases at J, with 11 bases in the middle. The CDR3 loop reads CASSQESGVYTGELFF. In nucleotides, the CDR3 is TGTGCCAGCAGCCAAGAGTCGGGGGTATACACCGGGGAGCTGTTTTTT.

This sequence joins TRBV27 and TRBJ2-7; D tentatively fits TRBD1 or TRBD2 (5 bases each). CDR1 is MNHEY, CDR2 SMNVEV, per germline (reference sequence). V was pared by 8 bases and J by 3 bases, with 14 bases between. The CDR3 covers 13 residues. The CDR3 protein is CASGDRVNYEQYF. Written as DNA, the CDR3 is TGTGCCAGCGGGGACCGAGTGAACTACGAGCAGTACTTC.

This chain uses TRBV28 with TRBJ1-1; maybe TRBD1 (5 bases). Germline values: CDR1 MDHEN, CDR2 SYDVKM. V was clipped by 2 bases and J by 11 bases, with 15 bases between them. There are 13 residues in the CDR3. CDR3 region: CASSLHQGPYAFF. The CDR3, as DNA: TGTGCCAGCAGTTTACACCAGGGTCCTTACGCTTTCTTT.

J is TRBJ2-7 and V is TRBV28; no firm D call. The germline V gene encodes CDR1 MDHEN and CDR2 SYDVKM. This CDR3 is built from 12 residues. V lost 3 bases, J lost 4 bases, and 7 bases lay in between. CDR3 sequence: CASSFFGYEQYF. In nucleotides, the CDR3 is TGTGCCAGCAGTTTCTTCGGGTACGAGCAGTACTTC.

This chain links TRBV13 with TRBJ2-1; 9 bases fit TRBD2. V lost 5 bases, J lost 7 bases, and 15 bases stayed unmatched. CDR1 PRHDT and CDR2 FYEKMQ come from the germline V gene (reference sequence). The CDR3 covers 17 residues. CDR3 DNA: TGTGCCAGCAGCCTTAACCCGACTAGCGGAAGTTTAAATGAGCAGTTCTTC. It specifies CASSLNPTSGSLNEQFF.

The chain links TRBV7-6 to TRBJ2-7; perhaps TRBD2 as D (5 bases). V lost 7 bases and J lost 0, with 13 bases in between. The CDR3 length is 14 residues. Germline V CDR1 and CDR2: SGHVS, FNYEAQ. The CDR3 nucleotides read TGTGCCAGCACCTTTAAGCGGATCTCCTACGAGCAGTACTTC. It specifies CASTFKRISYEQYF. Complete variable domain (other parts from reference TRBV7-6 and TRBJ2-7): GAGVSQSPRYKVTKRGQDVALRCDPISGHVSLYWYRQALGQGPEFLTYFNYEAQQDKSGLPNDRFSAERPEGSISTLTIQRTEQRDSAMYRCASTFKRISYEQYFGPGTRLTVT.

The J gene is TRBJ1-5, the V gene TRBV5-5; D is ambiguous. The CDR3 consists of 13 residues. Germline loops: CDR1 SGHKS, CDR2 YYEKEE (reference sequence). The V end was cut by 0 bases, the J end by 4 bases, with 5 bases between. Here the CDR3 DNA reads TGTGCCAGCAGCTTGGGACGGAATCAGCCCCAGCATTTT. This encodes CASSLGRNQPQHF.

V gene TRBV25-1 combines with J gene TRBJ2-1; 11 bases match TRBD2. There are 15 residues in the CDR3. The V gene's germline CDR1 is MGHDK and CDR2 SYGVNS. V was clipped by 7 bases and J by 4 bases; unmatched bases: 6. CDR3 residues: CASIPGTSGYNEQFF. CDR3 sequence (DNA): TGTGCCAGCATTCCCGGGACTAGCGGATACAATGAGCAGTTCTTC.

The chain has TRBV6-5 and TRBJ2-2; TRBD1 is a possible D gene (6 bases). The CDR3 totals 16 residues. Trimming took off 2 bases at V and 4 bases at J, with 14 bases between the two ends. The germline V gene has CDR1 MNHEY and CDR2 SVGAGI. For the CDR3, the DNA is TGTGCCAGCAGTTACGTGGACAGACCTTTCACCGGGGAGCTGTTTTTT. It is translated as CASSYVDRPFTGELFF.

This rearrangement joins TRBV25-1 to TRBJ2-1, with 13 positions matching TRBD2. The V segment lost 5 bases and the J segment 9 bases; nucleotides outside the gene matches: 4. Germline assignment: CDR1 MGHDK and CDR2 SYGVNS. This CDR3 is built from 14 residues. The CDR3 coding sequence is TGTGCCAGCAGTAAACTAGCGGGGGGGCTTGAGCAGTTCTTC. It yields the protein CASSKLAGGLEQFF.

The rearrangement joins TRBV3-1 (or the pseudogene TRBV3-2) to TRBJ2-2; TRBD2 is a possible D gene (6 bases). Germline lookup yields CDR1 LGHDT and CDR2 YNNKEL (reference sequence). This CDR3 has 14 amino acids. V was shortened by 4 bases and J by 6 bases, with 12 bases between the two germline ends. The CDR3 is CASSRGTWAGELFF. The CDR3 DNA sequence: TGTGCCAGCAGCCGCGGGACCTGGGCCGGGGAGCTGTTTTTT.